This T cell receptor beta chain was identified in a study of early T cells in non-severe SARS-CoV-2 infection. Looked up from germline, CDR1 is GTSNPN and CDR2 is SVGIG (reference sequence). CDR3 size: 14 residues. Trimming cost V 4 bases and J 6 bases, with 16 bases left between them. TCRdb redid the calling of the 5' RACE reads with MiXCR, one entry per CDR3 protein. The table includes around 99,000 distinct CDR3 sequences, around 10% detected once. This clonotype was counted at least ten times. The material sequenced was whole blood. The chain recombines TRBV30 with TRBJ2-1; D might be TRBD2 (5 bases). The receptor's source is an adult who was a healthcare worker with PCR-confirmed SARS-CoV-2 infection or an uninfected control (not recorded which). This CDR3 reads CAWTHPGLVNEQFF. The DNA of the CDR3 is TGTGCCTGGACCCACCCCGGACTTGTCAATGAGCAGTTCTTC.